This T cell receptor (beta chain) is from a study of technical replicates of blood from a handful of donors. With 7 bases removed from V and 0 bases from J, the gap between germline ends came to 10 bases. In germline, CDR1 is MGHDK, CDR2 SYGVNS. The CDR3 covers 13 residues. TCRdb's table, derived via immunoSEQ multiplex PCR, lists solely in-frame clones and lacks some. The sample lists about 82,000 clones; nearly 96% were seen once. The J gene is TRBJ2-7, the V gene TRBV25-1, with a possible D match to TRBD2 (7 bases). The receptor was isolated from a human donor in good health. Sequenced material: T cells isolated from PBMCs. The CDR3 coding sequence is TGTGCCAGCATAGGGGGGGTCTCCTACGAGCAGTACTTC. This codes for CASIGGVSYEQYF.